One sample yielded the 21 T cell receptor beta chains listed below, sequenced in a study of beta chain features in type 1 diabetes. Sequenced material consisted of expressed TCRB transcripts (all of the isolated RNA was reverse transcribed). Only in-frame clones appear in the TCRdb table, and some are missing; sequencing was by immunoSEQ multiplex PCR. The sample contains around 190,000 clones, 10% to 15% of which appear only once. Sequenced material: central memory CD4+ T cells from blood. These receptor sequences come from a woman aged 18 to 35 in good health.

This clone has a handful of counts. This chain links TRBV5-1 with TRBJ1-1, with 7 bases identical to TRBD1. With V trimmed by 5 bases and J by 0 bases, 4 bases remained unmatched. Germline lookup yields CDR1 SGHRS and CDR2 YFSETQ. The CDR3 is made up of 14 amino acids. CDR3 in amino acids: CASRLDRVNTEAFF. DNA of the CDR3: TGCGCCAGCAGACTAGACAGGGTGAACACTGAAGCTTTCTTT.

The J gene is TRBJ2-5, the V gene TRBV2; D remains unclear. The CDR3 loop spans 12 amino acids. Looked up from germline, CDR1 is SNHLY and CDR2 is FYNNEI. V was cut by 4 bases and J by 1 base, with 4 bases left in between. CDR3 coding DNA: TGTGCCAGCAGTGTCGGCCAAGAGACCCAGTACTTC. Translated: CASSVGQETQYF.

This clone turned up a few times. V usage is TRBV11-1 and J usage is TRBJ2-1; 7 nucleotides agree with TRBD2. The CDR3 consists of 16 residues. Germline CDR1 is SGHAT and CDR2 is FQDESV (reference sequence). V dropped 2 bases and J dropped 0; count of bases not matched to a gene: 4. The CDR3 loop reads CASSLYTGGSYNEQFF. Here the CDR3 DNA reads TGTGCCAGCAGCTTATATACGGGAGGCTCCTACAATGAGCAGTTCTTC. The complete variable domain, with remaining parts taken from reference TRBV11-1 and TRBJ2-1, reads EAEVAQSPRYKITEKSQAVAFWCDPISGHATLYWYRQILGQGPELLVQFQDESVVDDSQLPKDRFSAERLKGVDSTLKIQPAELGDSAMYLCASSLYTGGSYNEQFFGPGTRLTVL.

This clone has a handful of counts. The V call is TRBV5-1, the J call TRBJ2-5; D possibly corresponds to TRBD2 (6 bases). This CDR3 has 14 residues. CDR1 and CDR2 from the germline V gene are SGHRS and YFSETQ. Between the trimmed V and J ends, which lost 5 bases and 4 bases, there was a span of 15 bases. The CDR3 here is CASRNSGARETQYF. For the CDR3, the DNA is TGCGCCAGCAGGAACTCGGGAGCTCGAGAGACCCAGTACTTC.

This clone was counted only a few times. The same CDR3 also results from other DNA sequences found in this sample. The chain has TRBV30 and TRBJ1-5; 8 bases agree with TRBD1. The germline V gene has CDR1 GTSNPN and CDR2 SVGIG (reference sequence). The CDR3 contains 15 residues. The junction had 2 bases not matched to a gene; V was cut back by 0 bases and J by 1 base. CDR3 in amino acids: CAWSVQGGSNQPQHF. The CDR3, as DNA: TGTGCCTGGAGTGTACAGGGGGGAAGCAATCAGCCCCAGCATTTT.

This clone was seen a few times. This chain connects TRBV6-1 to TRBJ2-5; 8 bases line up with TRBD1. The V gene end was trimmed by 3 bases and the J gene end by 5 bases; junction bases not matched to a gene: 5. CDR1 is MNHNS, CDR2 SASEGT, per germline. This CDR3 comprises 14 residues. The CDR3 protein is CASSDPGGLETQYF. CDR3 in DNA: TGTGCCAGCAGTGACCCAGGGGGCCTCGAGACCCAGTACTTC.

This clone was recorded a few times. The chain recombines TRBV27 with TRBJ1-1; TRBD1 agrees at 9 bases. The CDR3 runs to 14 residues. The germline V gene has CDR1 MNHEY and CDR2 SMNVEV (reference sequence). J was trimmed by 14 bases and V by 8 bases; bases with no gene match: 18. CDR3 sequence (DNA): TGTGCCAGCCGTATACCGGGACAGGGTTCCAAGGAGTTCTTT. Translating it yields CASRIPGQGSKEFF.

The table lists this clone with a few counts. The CDR3 protein is CASSLGRTGVQPQHF. The CDR3 nucleotides are TGTGCCAGCAGCTTAGGGCGGACAGGGGTTCAGCCCCAGCATTTT. The rearrangement joins TRBV13 to TRBJ1-5, with 9 bases matching TRBD1. The CDR3 covers 15 residues. CDR1 PRHDT and CDR2 FYEKMQ come from the germline V gene (reference sequence). The ends lost 0 bases at V and 6 bases at J; junction bases unmatched: 3.

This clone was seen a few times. The CDR3, as DNA: TGTGCCAGCAGCTTGTTACAGTCTACCGCAGGCGCTTTCTTT. Its protein is CASSLLQSTAGAFF. The V and J genes are TRBV5-4 and TRBJ1-1; no clear D gene. Between the trimmed V and J ends, which lost 1 base and 11 bases, there was a span of 18 bases. This CDR3 is 14 amino acids long. Germline V gene lookup returns CDR1 SGHNT and CDR2 YYREEE (reference sequence).

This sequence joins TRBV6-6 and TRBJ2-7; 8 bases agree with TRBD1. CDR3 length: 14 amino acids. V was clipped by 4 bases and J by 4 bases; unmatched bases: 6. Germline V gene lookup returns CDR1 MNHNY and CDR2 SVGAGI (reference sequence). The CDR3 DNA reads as TGTGCCAGCAGTTCAAATACAGGGGGGTACGAGCAGTACTTC. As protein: CASSSNTGGYEQYF.

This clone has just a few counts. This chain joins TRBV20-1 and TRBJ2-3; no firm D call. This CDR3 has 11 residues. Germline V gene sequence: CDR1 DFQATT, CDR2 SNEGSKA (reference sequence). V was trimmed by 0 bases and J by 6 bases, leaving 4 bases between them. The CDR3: CSARESDTQYF. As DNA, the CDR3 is TGCAGTGCTAGAGAGTCGGATACGCAGTATTTT.

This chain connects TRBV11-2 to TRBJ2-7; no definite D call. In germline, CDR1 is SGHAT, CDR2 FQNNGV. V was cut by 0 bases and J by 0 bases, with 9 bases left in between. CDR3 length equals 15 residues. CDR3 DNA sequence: TGTGCCAGCAGCTTAGATTCGAGAAGCTCCTACGAGCAGTACTTC. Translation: CASSLDSRSSYEQYF. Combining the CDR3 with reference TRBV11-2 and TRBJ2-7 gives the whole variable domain EAGVAQSPRYKIIEKRQSVAFWCNPISGHATLYWYQQILGQGPKLLIQFQNNGVVDDSQLPKDRFSAERLKGVDSTLKIQPAKLEDSAVYLCASSLDSRSSYEQYFGPGTRLTVT.

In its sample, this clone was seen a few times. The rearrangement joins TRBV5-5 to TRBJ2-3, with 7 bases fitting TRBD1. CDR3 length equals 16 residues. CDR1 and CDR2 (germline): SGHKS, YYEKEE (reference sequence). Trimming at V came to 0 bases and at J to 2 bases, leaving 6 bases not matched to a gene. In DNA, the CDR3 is TGTGCCAGCAGCTTGGCCCGGGACAGAAACACAGATACGCAGTATTTT. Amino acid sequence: CASSLARDRNTDTQYF. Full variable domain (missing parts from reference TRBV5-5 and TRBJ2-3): DAGVTQSPTHLIKTRGQQVTLRCSPISGHKSVSWYQQVLGQGPQFIFQYYEKEERGRGNFPDRFSARQFPNYSSELNVNALLLGDSALYLCASSLARDRNTDTQYFGPGTRLTVL.

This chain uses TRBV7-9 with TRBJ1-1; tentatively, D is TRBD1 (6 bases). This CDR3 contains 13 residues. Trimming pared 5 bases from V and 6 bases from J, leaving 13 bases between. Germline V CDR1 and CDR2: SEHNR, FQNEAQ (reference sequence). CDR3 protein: CASSRRTDAEAFF. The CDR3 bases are TGTGCCAGCAGCCGCCGGACAGACGCTGAAGCTTTCTTT.

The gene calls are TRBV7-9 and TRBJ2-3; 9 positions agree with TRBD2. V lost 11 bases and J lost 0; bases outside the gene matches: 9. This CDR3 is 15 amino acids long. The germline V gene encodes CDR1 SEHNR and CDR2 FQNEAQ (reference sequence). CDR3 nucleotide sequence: TGTGCCGCGGCGGGAGGGCCCCTGAGCACAGATACGCAGTATTTT. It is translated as CAAAGGPLSTDTQYF. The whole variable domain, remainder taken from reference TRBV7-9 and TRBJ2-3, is DTGVSQNPRHKITKRGQNVTFRCDPISEHNRLYWYRQTLGQGPEFLTYFQNEAQLEKSRLLSDRFSAERPKGSFSTLEIQRTEQGDSAMYLCAAAGGPLSTDTQYFGPGTRLTVL.

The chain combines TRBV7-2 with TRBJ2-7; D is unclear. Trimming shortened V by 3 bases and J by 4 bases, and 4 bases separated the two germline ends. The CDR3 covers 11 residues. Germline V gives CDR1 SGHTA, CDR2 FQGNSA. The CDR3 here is CASSFLYEQYF. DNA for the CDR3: TGTGCCAGCAGCTTTCTGTACGAGCAGTACTTC.

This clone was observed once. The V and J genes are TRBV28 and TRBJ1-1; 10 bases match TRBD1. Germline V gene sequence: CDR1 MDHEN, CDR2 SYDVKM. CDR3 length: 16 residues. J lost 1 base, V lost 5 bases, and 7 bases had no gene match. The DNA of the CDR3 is TGTGCCAGCAGTCCCACGGGACAGGGGCAGAACACTGAAGCTTTCTTT. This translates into CASSPTGQGQNTEAFF.

In DNA, the CDR3 is TGTGCCTGGAGTACTGGACAGGGGAACCAAGAGACCCAGTACTTC. It is translated as CAWSTGQGNQETQYF. The chain links TRBV30 to TRBJ2-5, with TRBD1 matching 9 bases. V trimming: 2 bases; J trimming: 0 bases; junction bases outside the gene matches: 4. The germline V gene has CDR1 GTSNPN and CDR2 SVGIG (reference sequence). This CDR3 has 15 residues.

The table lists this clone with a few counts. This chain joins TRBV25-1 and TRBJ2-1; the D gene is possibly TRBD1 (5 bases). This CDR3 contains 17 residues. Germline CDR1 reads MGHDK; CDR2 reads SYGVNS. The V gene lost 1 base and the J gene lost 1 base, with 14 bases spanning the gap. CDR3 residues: CASSELGRVVSYNEQFF. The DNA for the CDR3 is TGTGCCAGCAGTGAATTAGGCAGGGTGGTTTCCTACAATGAGCAGTTCTTC.

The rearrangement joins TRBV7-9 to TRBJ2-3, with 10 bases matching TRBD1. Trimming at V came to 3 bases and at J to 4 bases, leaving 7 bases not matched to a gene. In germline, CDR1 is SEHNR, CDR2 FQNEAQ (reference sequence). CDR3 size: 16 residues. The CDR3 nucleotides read TGTGCCAGCAGCTTGACGACAGGGGGCCTGGCAGATACGCAGTATTTT. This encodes CASSLTTGGLADTQYF.

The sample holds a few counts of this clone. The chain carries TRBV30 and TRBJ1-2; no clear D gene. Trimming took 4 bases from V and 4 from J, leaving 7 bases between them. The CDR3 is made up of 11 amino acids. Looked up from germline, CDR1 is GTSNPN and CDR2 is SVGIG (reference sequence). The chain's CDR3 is CAWNNRYGYTF. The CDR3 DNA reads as TGTGCCTGGAACAATCGCTATGGCTACACCTTC.